The source of this T cell receptor beta chain is a study of T-cell memory formation after mild COVID-19. Turning to the study itself: Clusters were largely donor specific.

Germline CDR1 is SGDLS and CDR2 is YYNGEE. The CDR3 region is 17 residues in length, termini included. Each CDR3 protein gets one entry after TCRdb re-called the 5' RACE reads with MiXCR. The table lists a few hundred thousand distinct CDR3 sequences, around 15% of them singletons. This clonotype occurred once. The limits of the CDR3 on the DNA are not certain, so only TCRdb's listed CDR3 is given. This receptor was obtained from a young man who had mild COVID-19 (a few samples of this study predate the infection). Cell type and time point are not known. The sequencing input was PBMCs or a T cell subset sorted from them (not recorded which). The chain combines TRBV9 with TRBJ1-1. The CDR3 loop is CASSADFGSGMNTEAFF.